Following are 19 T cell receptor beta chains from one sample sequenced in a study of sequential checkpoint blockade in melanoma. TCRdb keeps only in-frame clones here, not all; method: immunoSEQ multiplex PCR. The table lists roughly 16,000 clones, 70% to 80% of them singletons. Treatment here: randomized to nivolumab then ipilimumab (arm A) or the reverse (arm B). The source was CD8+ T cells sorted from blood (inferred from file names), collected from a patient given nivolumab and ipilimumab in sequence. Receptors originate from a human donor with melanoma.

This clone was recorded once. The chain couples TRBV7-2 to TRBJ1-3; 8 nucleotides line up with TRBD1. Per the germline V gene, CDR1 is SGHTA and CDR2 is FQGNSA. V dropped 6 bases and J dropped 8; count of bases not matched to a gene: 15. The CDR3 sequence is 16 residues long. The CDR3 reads CASRIGGDRPTDTIYF. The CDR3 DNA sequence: TGTGCCAGCAGGATTGGGGGGGACAGGCCCACGGACACCATATATTTT.

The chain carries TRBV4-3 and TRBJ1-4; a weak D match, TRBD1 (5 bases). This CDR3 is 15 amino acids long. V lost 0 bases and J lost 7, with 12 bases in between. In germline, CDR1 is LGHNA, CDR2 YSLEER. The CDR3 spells CASSQEAGLGEKLFF. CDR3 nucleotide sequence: TGCGCCAGCAGCCAAGAGGCAGGGTTGGGTGAAAAACTGTTTTTT.

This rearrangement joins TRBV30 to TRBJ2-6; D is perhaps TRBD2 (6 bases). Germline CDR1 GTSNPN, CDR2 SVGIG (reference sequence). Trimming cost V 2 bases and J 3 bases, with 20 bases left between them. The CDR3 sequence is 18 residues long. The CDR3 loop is CAWSPFPRGGDGANVLTF. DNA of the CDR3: TGTGCCTGGAGTCCCTTTCCCAGAGGAGGGGATGGGGCCAACGTCCTGACTTTC.

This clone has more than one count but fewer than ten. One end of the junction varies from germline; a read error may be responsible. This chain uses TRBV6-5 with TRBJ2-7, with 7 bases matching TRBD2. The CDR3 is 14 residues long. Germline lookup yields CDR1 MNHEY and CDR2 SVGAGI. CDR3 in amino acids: CAISERGDSYEQYF. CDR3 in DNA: TGTGCCATCAGTGAGCGGGGAGACTCCTACGAGCAGTACTTC.

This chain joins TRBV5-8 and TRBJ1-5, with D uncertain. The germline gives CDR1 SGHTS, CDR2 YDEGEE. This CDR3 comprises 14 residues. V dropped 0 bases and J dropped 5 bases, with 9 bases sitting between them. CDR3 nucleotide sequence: TGTGCCAGCAGCTTGGGGTGGCCTCATCAGCCCCAGCATTTT. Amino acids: CASSLGWPHQPQHF.

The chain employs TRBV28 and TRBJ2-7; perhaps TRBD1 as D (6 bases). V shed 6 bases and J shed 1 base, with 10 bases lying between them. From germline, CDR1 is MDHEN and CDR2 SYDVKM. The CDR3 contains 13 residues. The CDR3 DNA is TGTGCCAGCAGACTACAGGGATCCTACGAGCAGTACTTC. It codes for CASRLQGSYEQYF.

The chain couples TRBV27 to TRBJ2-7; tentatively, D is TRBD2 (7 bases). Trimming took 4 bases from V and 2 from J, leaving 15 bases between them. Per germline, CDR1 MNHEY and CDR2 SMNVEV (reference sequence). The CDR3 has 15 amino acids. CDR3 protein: CASSWGGGWTYEQYF. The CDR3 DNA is TGTGCCAGCAGTTGGGGCGGGGGCTGGACCTACGAGCAGTACTTC.

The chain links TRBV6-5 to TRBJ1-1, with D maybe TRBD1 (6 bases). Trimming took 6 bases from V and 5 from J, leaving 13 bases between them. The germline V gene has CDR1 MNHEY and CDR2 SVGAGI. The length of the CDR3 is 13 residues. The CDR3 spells CASRPTGMTEAFF. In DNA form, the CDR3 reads TGTGCCAGCAGACCCACAGGGATGACTGAAGCTTTCTTT.

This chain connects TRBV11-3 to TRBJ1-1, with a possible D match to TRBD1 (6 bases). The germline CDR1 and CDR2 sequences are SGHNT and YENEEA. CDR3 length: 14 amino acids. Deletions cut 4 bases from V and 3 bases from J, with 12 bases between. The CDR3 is CASSSRDKDTEAFF. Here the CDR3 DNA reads TGTGCCAGCAGCTCCAGGGACAAGGACACTGAAGCTTTCTTT. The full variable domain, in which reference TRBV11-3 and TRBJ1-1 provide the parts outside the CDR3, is EAGVVQSPRYKIIEKKQPVAFWCNPISGHNTLYWYLQNLGQGPELLIRYENEEAVDDSQLPKDRFSAERLKGVDSTLKIQPAELGDSAVYLCASSSRDKDTEAFFGQGTRLTVV.

The CDR3 DNA sequence: TGCGCCAGCAGCCAAGGGGGAGTCTCTGGAAACACCATATATTTT. Encoded protein: CASSQGGVSGNTIYF. The rearrangement uses TRBV4-1 and TRBJ1-3; no definite D call. Germline CDR1 is MGHRA and CDR2 is YSYEKL. This CDR3 spans 15 amino acids. Trimming removed 1 base at V and 0 bases at J, with 7 bases between.

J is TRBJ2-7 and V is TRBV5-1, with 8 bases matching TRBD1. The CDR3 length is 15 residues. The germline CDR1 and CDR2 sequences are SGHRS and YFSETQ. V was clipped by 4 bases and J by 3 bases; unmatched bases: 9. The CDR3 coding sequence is TGCGCCAGCAGCAAGGCGACAGGGGCCAACTACGAGCAGTACTTC. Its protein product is CASSKATGANYEQYF.

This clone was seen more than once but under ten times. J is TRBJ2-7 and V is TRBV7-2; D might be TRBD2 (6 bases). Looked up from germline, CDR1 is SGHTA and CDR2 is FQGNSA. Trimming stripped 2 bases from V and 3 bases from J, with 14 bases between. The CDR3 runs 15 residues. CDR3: CASSLSGGGNYEQYF. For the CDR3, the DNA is TGTGCCAGCAGCTTATCTGGAGGAGGGAACTACGAGCAGTACTTC.

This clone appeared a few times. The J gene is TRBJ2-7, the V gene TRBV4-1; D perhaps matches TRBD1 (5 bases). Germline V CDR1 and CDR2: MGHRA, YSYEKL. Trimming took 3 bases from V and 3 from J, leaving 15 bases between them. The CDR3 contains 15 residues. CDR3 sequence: CASSQSLGAIYEQYF. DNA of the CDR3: TGCGCCAGCAGCCAGAGTTTAGGGGCGATCTACGAGCAGTACTTC.

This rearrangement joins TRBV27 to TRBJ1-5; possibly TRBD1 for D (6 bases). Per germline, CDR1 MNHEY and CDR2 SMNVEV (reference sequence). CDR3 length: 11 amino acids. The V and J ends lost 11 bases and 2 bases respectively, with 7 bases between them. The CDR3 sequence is CASGGNQPQHF. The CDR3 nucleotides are TGTGCCTCAGGGGGCAATCAGCCCCAGCATTTT.

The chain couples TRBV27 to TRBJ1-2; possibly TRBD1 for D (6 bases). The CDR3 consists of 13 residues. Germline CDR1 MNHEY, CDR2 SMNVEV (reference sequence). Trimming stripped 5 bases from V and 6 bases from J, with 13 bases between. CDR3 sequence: CASSPRDTNGYTF. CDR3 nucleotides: TGTGCCAGCAGTCCCCGGGACACAAATGGCTACACCTTC.

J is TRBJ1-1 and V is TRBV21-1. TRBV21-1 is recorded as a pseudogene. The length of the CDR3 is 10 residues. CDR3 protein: CASPGGRTFF. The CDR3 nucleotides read TGTGCCAGCCCGGGGGGGCGAACTTTCTTT.

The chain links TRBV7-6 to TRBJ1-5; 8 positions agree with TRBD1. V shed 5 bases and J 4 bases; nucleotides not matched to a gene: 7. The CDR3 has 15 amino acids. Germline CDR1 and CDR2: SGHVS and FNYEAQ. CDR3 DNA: TGTGCCAGCAGCCGAGGTGACAGGGGTAATCAGCCCCAGCATTTT. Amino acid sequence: CASSRGDRGNQPQHF.

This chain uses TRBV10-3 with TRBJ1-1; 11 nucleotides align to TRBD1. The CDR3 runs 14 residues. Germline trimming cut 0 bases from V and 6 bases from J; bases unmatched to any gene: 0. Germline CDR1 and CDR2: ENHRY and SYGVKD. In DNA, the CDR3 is TGTGCCATCAGTGAGTCGGACAGGGGGCCTGAAGCTTTCTTT. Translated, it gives CAISESDRGPEAFF.

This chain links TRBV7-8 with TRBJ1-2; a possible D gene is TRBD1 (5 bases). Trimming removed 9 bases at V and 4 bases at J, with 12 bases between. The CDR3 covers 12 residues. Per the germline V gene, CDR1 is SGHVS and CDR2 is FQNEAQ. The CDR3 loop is CASSGQRYGYTF. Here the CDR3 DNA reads TGTGCCAGTAGCGGACAACGCTATGGCTACACCTTC. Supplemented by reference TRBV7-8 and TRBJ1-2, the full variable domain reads GAGVSQSPRYKVAKRGQDVALRCDPISGHVSLFWYQQALGQGPEFLTYFQNEAQLDKSGLPSDRFFAERPEGSVSTLKIQRTQQEDSAVYLCASSGQRYGYTFGSGTRLTVV.